A single sample gave rise to the 20 T cell receptor beta chains below, sequenced in a study of human T cells and chemical hapten exposure (dated by TCRdb to the early 2020s). Libraries were made using RACE. The instrument was a NextSeq 500. TCRdb reworked the public reads: Q25 trimming with fastp, MiXCR clone assembly, productive beta chains retained. Identical CDR3 protein sequences are pooled into one entry, listed with their most common genes and DNA. This sample is represented by 80,000 to 100,000 distinct CDR3 sequences; around 11% of them were singletons. Around 2.2% of the sample is taken by the ten largest. In light of the paper, this sample's time point label describes: patch test 1, 2 weeks after DPC sensitization. The treatment or condition label, as the study defines it: therapeutic diphenylcyclopropenone sensitization with weekly scalp DPC. This specimen consisted of whole blood, obtained in connection with sensitization to the hapten diphenylcyclopropenone (DPC). These receptors came from a woman aged 40-49 years with alopecia areata. Some clones in this sample may be carry-over from other donors' samples.

The CDR3 loop reads CASNLDRMNTEAFF. In DNA, the CDR3 is TGTGCCAGCAACTTGGACAGGATGAACACTGAAGCTTTCTTT. The rearrangement uses TRBV6-1 and TRBJ1-1; TRBD1 matches 7 bases. Germline trimming cut 7 bases from V and 0 bases from J; bases unmatched to any gene: 5. Germline V gene lookup returns CDR1 MNHNS and CDR2 SASEGT. The CDR3 loop spans 14 amino acids.

This clonotype was detected many times. The chain has TRBV6-4 and TRBJ2-1; D is possibly TRBD2 (7 bases). From germline, CDR1 is MRHNA and CDR2 SNTAGT. This CDR3 has 18 amino acids. Trimming removed 0 bases at V and 6 bases at J, with 21 bases between. CDR3 coding DNA: TGTGCCAGCAGTGACTCGGACTTGAGGGGGGAGGGCCCCAATGAGCAGTTCTTC. This codes for CASSDSDLRGEGPNEQFF.

This clonotype was counted many times. The CDR3 DNA follows: TGCAGCGTTGTAACGGAGCATGGCTACACCTTC. Translating gives CSVVTEHGYTF. This chain joins TRBV29-1 and TRBJ1-2, with D hard to call. With 4 bases removed from V and 6 bases from J, the gap between germline ends came to 9 bases. The CDR3 consists of 11 residues. CDR1 is SQVTM, CDR2 ANQGSEA, per germline.

This chain joins TRBV5-4 and TRBJ1-1, with 9 bases that match TRBD1. This CDR3 has 15 amino acids. Trimming cost V 4 bases and J 3 bases; bases outside gene matches: 7. Germline-derived CDR1 and CDR2 are SGHNT and YYREEE (reference sequence). CDR3 region: CASSALQGAYTEAFF. The CDR3 bases are TGTGCCAGCAGCGCCTTACAGGGGGCTTACACTGAAGCTTTCTTT.

This clonotype occurred many times. V and J are TRBV6-6 and TRBJ2-7, with D possibly called TRBD1 or TRBD2 (6 bases each). This CDR3 spans 13 amino acids. The V end lost 7 bases, the J end lost 4 bases, and 14 bases lay between the germline ends. Looked up from germline, CDR1 is MNHNY and CDR2 is SVGAGI (reference sequence). In DNA, the CDR3 is TGTGCCAGCAAGGGGGGCGTTAAGTACGAGCAGTACTTC. This gives the protein CASKGGVKYEQYF.

This clonotype was recorded a few times. CDR3 sequence: CASSMGQFYEQYF. CDR3 DNA sequence: TGTGCCAGCAGCATGGGACAGTTCTACGAGCAGTACTTC. V gene TRBV7-9 combines with J gene TRBJ2-7; 7 bases fit TRBD1. CDR3 length: 13 residues. The ends lost 5 bases at V and 3 bases at J; junction bases unmatched: 4. Germline loops: CDR1 SEHNR, CDR2 FQNEAQ (reference sequence).

The chain has TRBV12-3 or TRBV12-4 and TRBJ2-5; no firm D call. The V and J ends lost 4 bases and 5 bases respectively, with 14 bases between them. This CDR3 region has 14 residues. DNA for the CDR3: TGTGCCAGCAGTTGGGCTGATATCCAGGAGACCCAGTACTTC. This sequence encodes CASSWADIQETQYF.

This clonotype was counted between two and nine times. The chain joins TRBV6-5 to TRBJ2-1; TRBD2 matches at 9 bases. Looked up from germline, CDR1 is MNHEY and CDR2 is SVGAGI. This CDR3 spans 16 amino acids. V dropped 0 bases and J dropped 4; count of bases not matched to a gene: 4. CDR3 DNA sequence: TGTGCCAGCAGTTACTCGGGCGGGAGGGGGTACAATGAGCAGTTCTTC. This translates into CASSYSGGRGYNEQFF.

Only a few counts were recorded for this clonotype. This chain uses TRBV5-5 with TRBJ2-1, with TRBD1 as a possible D gene (6 bases). CDR3 length: 15 amino acids. The germline V gene has CDR1 SGHKS and CDR2 YYEKEE (reference sequence). Between the trimmed V and J ends, which lost 2 bases and 4 bases, there was a span of 13 bases. CDR3: CASSFEDRSYNEQFF. The CDR3 region has the DNA TGTGCCAGCAGCTTTGAGGACAGAAGTTACAATGAGCAGTTCTTC.

This clonotype turned up a few times. This chain uses TRBV5-1 with TRBJ2-3; D gene ambiguous. Germline V gives CDR1 SGHRS, CDR2 YFSETQ. The CDR3 totals 17 residues. The V gene lost 2 bases and the J gene lost 0 bases, with 16 bases spanning the gap. The CDR3 nucleotides are TGCGCCAGCAGCTTCGGCGGCAGGATCCCTAGCACAGATACGCAGTATTTT. Encoded protein: CASSFGGRIPSTDTQYF.

In this sample, this clonotype turned up many times. The rearrangement links TRBV7-3 to TRBJ2-3; D possibly uses TRBD1 or TRBD2 (5 bases each). Germline CDR1 reads SGHTA; CDR2 reads FQGTGA. The CDR3 runs 15 residues. Trimming removed 5 bases at V and 2 bases at J, with 14 bases between. The CDR3 protein is CASSRGAGITDTQYF. Written as DNA, the CDR3 is TGTGCCAGCAGCCGGGGTGCAGGGATCACAGATACGCAGTATTTT. Looking up the rest from reference TRBV7-3 and TRBJ2-3 gives the full variable domain: GAGVSQTPSNKVTEKGKYVELRCDPISGHTALYWYRQSLGQGPEFLIYFQGTGAADDSGLPNDRFFAVRPEGSVSTLKIQRTERGDSAVYLCASSRGAGITDTQYFGPGTRLTVL.

This clonotype was found a few times. The V and J genes are TRBV28 and TRBJ1-5; D is possibly TRBD1 (6 bases). CDR1 MDHEN and CDR2 SYDVKM come from the germline V gene. Trimming took off 2 bases at V and 0 bases at J, with 11 bases between the two ends. This CDR3 has 16 residues. The CDR3 nucleotides read TGTGCCAGCAGTTTAGCGGCAGGGGTTAGCAATCAGCCCCAGCATTTT. The encoded protein is CASSLAAGVSNQPQHF.

This clonotype was detected many times. This chain connects TRBV2 to TRBJ1-2; 8 nucleotides line up with TRBD1. The CDR3 has 13 amino acids. Losses at the gene ends were 5 bases for V and 4 bases for J; bases not matched to a gene: 3. Germline V lookup: CDR1 SNHLY, CDR2 FYNNEI. CDR3 protein: CASSPGQAYGYTF. The CDR3 DNA is TGTGCCAGCAGTCCGGGACAGGCCTATGGCTACACCTTC.

The V call is TRBV7-6, the J call TRBJ2-3; no clear D gene. Trimming stripped 1 base from V and 6 bases from J, with 17 bases between. The CDR3 totals 16 residues. Per germline, CDR1 SGHVS and CDR2 FNYEAQ. CDR3 residues: CASSLGGTRIGDTQYF. Written as DNA, the CDR3 is TGTGCCAGCAGCTTAGGGGGTACCCGAATTGGTGATACGCAGTATTTT.

This clonotype was recorded a few times. This chain links TRBV7-6 with TRBJ2-1, with 10 bases aligning to TRBD2. Germline V lookup: CDR1 SGHVS, CDR2 FNYEAQ. V lost 8 bases to trimming and J lost 0 bases; unmatched junction nucleotides: 4. The CDR3 has 15 amino acids. The CDR3 sequence is CASGSSGGSYNEQFF. CDR3 DNA: TGTGCCAGCGGGTCTAGCGGGGGCTCCTACAATGAGCAGTTCTTC. Drawing the rest from reference TRBV7-6 and TRBJ2-1, the complete variable domain is GAGVSQSPRYKVTKRGQDVALRCDPISGHVSLYWYRQALGQGPEFLTYFNYEAQQDKSGLPNDRFSAERPEGSISTLTIQRTEQRDSAMYRCASGSSGGSYNEQFFGPGTRLTVL.

There are many counts of this clonotype. The genes are TRBV7-2 and TRBJ2-2, with D perhaps matching TRBD2 (6 bases). V lost 4 bases, J lost 5 bases, and 11 bases lay in between. There are 14 residues in the CDR3. Germline V gene sequence: CDR1 SGHTA, CDR2 FQGNSA. The DNA of the CDR3 is TGTGCCAGCAGCTCCGGTCGGGAGACCGGGGAGCTGTTTTTT. This encodes CASSSGRETGELFF.

This clonotype was recorded a few times. The chain links TRBV14 to TRBJ2-7; 8 bases match TRBD2. V shed 4 bases and J 3 bases; nucleotides not matched to a gene: 5. The CDR3 is made up of 14 amino acids. The germline V gene encodes CDR1 SGHDN and CDR2 FVKESK. The CDR3 protein is CASSLAGGLYEQYF. The CDR3 nucleotides are TGTGCCAGCAGCCTTGCGGGAGGCCTCTACGAGCAGTACTTC.

The rearrangement joins TRBV7-9 to TRBJ1-1, with 7 nucleotides matching TRBD1. Germline V gene sequence: CDR1 SEHNR, CDR2 FQNEAQ (reference sequence). The ends lost 4 bases at V and 4 bases at J; junction bases unmatched: 0. This CDR3 comprises 12 residues. The CDR3 here is CASSWDSTEAFF. The CDR3 DNA follows: TGTGCCAGCAGCTGGGACAGCACTGAAGCTTTCTTT.

This clonotype appeared many times. V is TRBV7-8 and J is TRBJ1-1; D is unresolved. Germline values: CDR1 SGHVS, CDR2 FQNEAQ. V was cut by 5 bases and J by 0 bases, with 1 base left in between. The CDR3 covers 11 residues. The chain's CDR3 is CASSVNTEAFF. CDR3 nucleotides: TGTGCCAGCAGCGTGAACACTGAAGCTTTCTTT.

At least ten counts were recorded for this clonotype. V usage is TRBV28 and J usage is TRBJ1-5; 7 bases match TRBD1. From germline, CDR1 is MDHEN and CDR2 SYDVKM. J was trimmed by 1 base and V by 7 bases; bases with no gene match: 10. The CDR3 totals 16 residues. In DNA form, the CDR3 reads TGTGCCAGCACCCCCTGGGAAGGGGGCAGCAATCAGCCCCAGCATTTT. It is translated as CASTPWEGGSNQPQHF.